One sample yielded the 5 T cell receptor beta chains listed below, sequenced in a study of early T cells in non-severe SARS-CoV-2 infection. One entry per CDR3 protein results from TCRdb running MiXCR on the 5' RACE reads. This table has approximately 77,000 distinct CDR3 sequences, roughly 12% appearing once. The sequencing here drew on whole blood, taken at baseline. The receptors derive from an adult who was a healthcare worker with PCR-confirmed SARS-CoV-2 infection or an uninfected control (not recorded which). The donor label of this sample is uncertain.

This clonotype was seen a handful of times. The rearrangement joins TRBV4-3 to TRBJ1-2, with TRBD1 as a possible D gene (5 bases). This CDR3 is built from 13 residues. Deletions cut 1 base from V and 8 bases from J, with 11 bases between. Germline CDR1 is LGHNA and CDR2 is YSLEER. The CDR3 DNA is TGCGCCAGCAGCCAAGGAAGGGGAGAAGGCTACACCTTC. This encodes CASSQGRGEGYTF.

This clonotype came up many times. The chain couples TRBV6-6 to TRBJ2-6; unclear D gene. The CDR3 consists of 18 residues. V lost 0 bases and J lost 0, with 12 bases in between. CDR1 and CDR2 from the germline V gene are MNHNY and SVGAGI (reference sequence). As DNA, the CDR3 is TGTGCCAGCAGTTACTCGCCGCAGAAAGTCTCTGGGGCCAACGTCCTGACTTTC. It encodes CASSYSPQKVSGANVLTF.

The V and J genes are TRBV4-2 and TRBJ2-5; TRBD2 agrees at 9 bases. The V segment lost 0 bases and the J segment 4 bases; nucleotides outside the gene matches: 15. Germline loops: CDR1 LGHNA, CDR2 YNFKEQ. This CDR3 spans 19 amino acids. The CDR3 DNA follows: TGTGCCAGCAGCCAAGAGGGTCTAGCGGGACTCCCCGGGGGAGAGACCCAGTACTTC. Its protein product is CASSQEGLAGLPGGETQYF.

This clonotype was detected ten times or more. The chain uses TRBV7-2 and TRBJ2-1; weak D call: TRBD2 (5 bases). Per the germline V gene, CDR1 is SGHTA and CDR2 is FQGNSA. The CDR3 spans 14 residues. V gave up 4 bases and J gave up 9 bases, with 16 bases separating them. CDR3 DNA sequence: TGTGCCAGCAGCTCCTCCCGCCTAGGAGGTGAGCAGTTCTTC. The encoded protein is CASSSSRLGGEQFF. The full variable domain, completed using reference TRBV7-2 and TRBJ2-1, is GAGVSQSPSNKVTEKGKDVELRCDPISGHTALYWYRQSLGQGLEFLIYFQGNSAPDKSGLPSDRFSAERTGGSVSTLTIQRTQQEDSAVYLCASSSSRLGGEQFFGPGTRLTVL.

This clonotype was observed at least ten times. The chain employs TRBV9 and TRBJ2-7, with 8 bases fitting TRBD2. V gave up 0 bases and J gave up 3 bases; unmatched junction bases: 5. CDR3 length: 15 residues. Germline V CDR1 and CDR2: SGDLS, YYNGEE. CDR3 sequence (DNA): TGTGCCAGCAGCGTAGGCGGGGGGTTGCTCTACGAGCAGTACTTC. It translates to CASSVGGGLLYEQYF. Using reference TRBV9 and TRBJ2-7 for the parts outside the CDR3, the full variable domain is DSGVTQTPKHLITATGQRVTLRCSPRSGDLSVYWYQQSLDQGLQFLIQYYNGEERAKGNILERFSAQQFPDLHSELNLSSLELGDSALYFCASSVGGGLLYEQYFGPGTRLTVT.